These T cell receptor beta chains were read from a single sample in a study of blood T cells in healthy people across ages. TCRdb re-called the 5' RACE reads through MiXCR, storing one row per CDR3 protein. The sample consists of 850,000 to 1,000,000 distinct CDR3 sequences, 51% of them appearing once. Sequencing used blood. These receptors all stem from a woman between 55 and 75 years old in good health. CDR3s include the opening cysteine and the closing phenylalanine or tryptophan. A D gene is named only where the DNA matches it firmly. Part of the rows lack a size; the others show once, few, many or a class for expanded clones.

V	D	J	size	CDR3	DNA
TRBV29-1	TRBD1	TRBJ1-1	few	CSVPDRAEAFF	TGCAGCGTACCTGACAGGGCTGAAGCTTTCTTT
TRBV6-2/TRBV6-3	NA	TRBJ2-4	few	CASMQRGRWNIQYF	TGTGCCAGCATGCAGCGTGGACGGTGGAACATTCAGTACTTC
TRBV6-5	NA	TRBJ2-5	NA	CASSYSMGSQETQYF	TGTGCCAGCAGTTACTCGATGGGCAGCCAAGAGACCCAGTACTTC
TRBV20-1	NA	TRBJ1-4	NA	CSASHQRDEKLFF	TGCAGTGCTAGTCACCAACGGGATGAAAAACTGTTTTTT
TRBV12-3/TRBV12-4	NA	TRBJ2-5	few	CASSLSSSFPGAQYF	TGTGCCAGCAGTCTATCCTCTAGCTTCCCCGGGGCCCAGTACTTC
TRBV20-1	TRBD1	TRBJ1-5	NA	CSANHYGTGGRQPQHF	TGCAGTGCTAACCACTACGGGACAGGGGGCAGACAGCCCCAGCATTTT
TRBV6-6	NA	TRBJ1-2	NA	CASSYIPDYGYTF	TGTGCCAGCAGTTACATACCCGACTATGGCTACACCTTC
TRBV28	NA	TRBJ2-7	NA	CAISGGGSGNEQYF	TGTGCCATCTCGGGGGGCGGGAGTGGCAACGAGCAGTACTTC
TRBV5-1	NA	TRBJ2-3	NA	CASSLDRALDTQYF	TGCGCCAGCAGCTTGGATCGGGCCCTAGATACGCAGTATTTT
TRBV12-3/TRBV12-4	NA	TRBJ2-7	NA	CASSFAEGEYEQYF	TGTGCCAGCAGTTTTGCGGAGGGGGAGTACGAGCAGTACTTC
TRBV6-2/TRBV6-3	NA	TRBJ2-1	NA	CASTPFIGRGSYNEQFF	TGTGCCAGCACTCCCTTTATCGGGAGAGGGTCCTACAATGAGCAGTTCTTC
TRBV9	NA	TRBJ2-3	NA	CASSPSEGGTDTQYF	TGTGCCAGCAGCCCCTCAGAGGGAGGCACAGATACGCAGTATTTT
TRBV12-3/TRBV12-4	NA	TRBJ2-3	many	CASSLAISGHPDTQYF	TGTGCCAGCAGTTTAGCGATAAGCGGACACCCAGATACGCAGTATTTT
TRBV10-3	TRBD1	TRBJ1-1	few	CAISGDRLAFF	TGTGCCATCAGTGGGGACAGGCTCGCTTTCTTT
TRBV7-9	TRBD2	TRBJ2-7	few	CASSSTSGISYEQYF	TGTGCCAGCAGCTCGACTAGCGGAATCTCCTACGAGCAGTACTTC
TRBV20-1	NA	TRBJ2-7	NA	CSARDMAGSSYEQYF	TGCAGTGCTAGAGATATGGCGGGGAGCTCCTACGAGCAGTACTTC
TRBV7-9	NA	TRBJ2-1	NA	CASSLTAGLINEQFF	TGTGCCAGCAGCTTGACGGCGGGATTGATCAATGAGCAGTTCTTC
TRBV7-9	NA	TRBJ1-6	NA	CASSTPGAGRGLHF	TGTGCCAGCAGCACACCCGGGGCCGGGAGAGGCCTCCACTTT
TRBV20-1	TRBD1	TRBJ2-5	NA	CSASTWDREETQYF	TGCAGTGCCTCCACATGGGACAGGGAAGAGACCCAGTACTTC
TRBV14	NA	TRBJ2-1	NA	CASSQRFSAEGSEQFF	TGTGCCAGCAGCCAACGGTTCTCAGCGGAAGGTAGTGAGCAGTTCTTC
TRBV29-1	NA	TRBJ2-1	once	CSVVSRDEQFF	TGCAGCGTTGTAAGCCGGGATGAGCAGTTCTTC
TRBV4-2	TRBD1	TRBJ1-2	NA	CASSDRGQGRYGYTF	TGTGCCAGCAGCGATAGGGGACAGGGACGGTATGGCTACACCTTC
TRBV12-3/TRBV12-4	TRBD2	TRBJ2-1	NA	CASSLVAGGPYNEQFF	TGTGCCAGCAGTTTAGTAGCGGGAGGACCCTACAATGAGCAGTTCTTC
TRBV5-6	NA	TRBJ2-3	NA	CASSPGTGASDTQYF	TGTGCCAGCAGCCCGGGGACGGGAGCCTCAGATACGCAGTATTTT
TRBV6-5	NA	TRBJ2-5	NA	CASSPGRLEETQYF	TGTGCCAGCAGTCCCGGCCGACTAGAAGAGACCCAGTACTTC
TRBV11-2	NA	TRBJ2-5	NA	CASSLGGGTGEETQYF	TGTGCCAGCAGCTTAGGAGGTGGTACGGGAGAAGAGACCCAGTACTTC
TRBV3-1	NA	TRBJ2-5	few	CASSQGTAETQYF	TGTGCCAGCAGCCAAGGAACGGCGGAGACCCAGTACTTC